This TCR beta chain was identified in a study of cytomegalovirus exposure and HLA in healthy donors. Overall study findings and caveats: Investigators reported 150 to 200 TCR beta chains as tied to cytomegalovirus. The authors confirmed in vitro that a few CMV-associated chains were specific for CMV antigens. Clusters of TCRs from the first cohort tended to co-occur in the roughly 120 validation repertoires (as a later analysis found).

CDR1 and CDR2 (germline): MNHNS, SASEGT. Trimming removed 2 bases at V and 10 bases at J, with 14 bases between. The CDR3 totals 14 residues. Concerning this clone: The antigen remains undetermined.

Some clones are missing from TCRdb's copy, which holds only in-frame ones; the method was immunoSEQ multiplex PCR. The table shows approximately 99,000 clones, with around 85% occurring only once. Sequencing was done on a sample of PBMCs. The rearrangement joins TRBV6-1 to TRBJ1-4; tentative D call: TRBD1 (5 bases). The TCR was taken from a woman aged 18-30 years in good health and CMV-seronegative. Here the CDR3 DNA reads TGTGCCAGCAGTGAATACAGGTCCATGGGAAAACTGTTTTTT. Translating gives CASSEYRSMGKLFF.